The T cell receptor beta chain described here comes from a study of cytomegalovirus exposure and HLA in healthy donors. Study conclusions and caveats: Rare sequences made up most TCRs, while some public TCRs were found in many donors. In an earlier analysis, in fewer than 700 donors, most V segments appeared productive either ~87% or ~30% of the time. It was taken for granted in presence/absence analyses that sequencing depth across donors was roughly uniform.

For this clone: Its antigen is currently unknown.

Vbeta (60) and Jbeta (13) primers were used in the PCR. Sequencing used immunoSEQ multiplex PCR; TCRdb keeps in-frame clones, though not all of them. The data hold 150,000 to 200,000 clones, with about 9% observed a single time. The TCR originated in a woman under 40 in good health and CMV-seropositive. Sequenced sample: PBMCs.

The CDR3 DNA reads as TGCGCCAGCAGCTCCGGGACAGGGGGAGCAGATACGCAGTATTTT. Encoded protein: CASSSGTGGADTQYF. The rearrangement uses TRBV5-1 and TRBJ2-3; 11 nucleotides line up with TRBD1. With 3 bases clipped from V and 4 bases from J, the junction kept 4 bases outside the gene matches. CDR3 length: 15 residues. Germline-derived CDR1 and CDR2 are SGHRS and YFSETQ.